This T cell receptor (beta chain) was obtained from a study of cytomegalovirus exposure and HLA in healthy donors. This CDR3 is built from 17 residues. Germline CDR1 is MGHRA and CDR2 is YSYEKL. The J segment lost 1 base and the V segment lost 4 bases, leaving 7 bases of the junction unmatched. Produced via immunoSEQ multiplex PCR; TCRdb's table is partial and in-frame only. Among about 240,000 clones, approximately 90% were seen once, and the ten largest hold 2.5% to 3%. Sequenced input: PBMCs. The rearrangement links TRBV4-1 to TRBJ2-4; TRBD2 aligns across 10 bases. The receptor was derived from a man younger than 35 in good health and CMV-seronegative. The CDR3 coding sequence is TGCGCCAGCAGCCCGATCCTAGCGGGGGTGGCCAAAAACATTCAGTACTTC. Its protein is CASSPILAGVAKNIQYF.